This T cell receptor beta chain was captured by sequencing in a study of T cells in Graves' hyperthyroidism and ophthalmopathy. In this sample, this clonotype turned up many times. The CDR3 extends over 15 amino acids. Trimming took off 0 bases at V and 2 bases at J, with 11 bases between the two ends. Germline lookup yields CDR1 LGHDT and CDR2 YNNKEL (reference sequence). Amplification targeted TCR beta CDR3 regions from RNA transcripts. The HTBI primer set was used in a first-round RT-PCR of the TCR CDR3. MiXCR was run by TCRdb on the multiplex PCR reads, yielding one entry per CDR3 protein. Here the sample spans hundreds of thousands of distinct CDR3 sequences, around 14% being singletons. Patients aged 18 to 65 had newly diagnosed hyperthyroidism of under 2 months' duration. When hyperthyroidism was first diagnosed, the blood sample was taken, preceding any ophthalmopathy symptoms.

The TCR comes from a woman younger than 30 with Graves' hyperthyroidism that later progressed to Graves' ophthalmopathy. Sequencing was performed on blood. The chain links TRBV3-1 to TRBJ2-7; unclear D gene. The CDR3 nucleotides are TGTGCCAGCAGCCAAGATCCCCTGTTAACCTACGAGCAGTACTTC. Translation: CASSQDPLLTYEQYF.